The rows below give T cell receptor beta chains drawn from one sample of a study of CD8 T cells in ankylosing spondylitis. From the 5' RACE reads, TCRdb called clonotypes with MiXCR, one entry per CDR3 protein. This repertoire shows around 890,000 distinct CDR3 sequences, about 11% found once; its top ten account for roughly 0.51%. Specimen: blood, either unsorted or a sorted T cell fraction (not recorded which). These TCRs come from a male donor with ankylosing spondylitis. CDR3s include the opening cysteine and the closing phenylalanine or tryptophan. Each record gives: D gene, J gene, CDR3 length, V gene, clone size, CDR3 DNA, CDR3 protein. A D gene is named only where the DNA matches it firmly. The listing skips clone size in some rows; elsewhere it reads once, few, many or a size class.

TRBD2 | TRBJ2-3 | 15 | TRBV18 | NA | TGTGCCAGCTCCCTTAGCGGGGGGACCACAGATACGCAGTATTTT | CASSLSGGTTDTQYF
TRBD1 | TRBJ1-5 | 14 | TRBV20-1 | few | TGCAGTGCTAGACCCGGGACAGTTTATCAGCCCCAGCATTTT | CSARPGTVYQPQHF
TRBD1 | TRBJ2-4 | 16 | TRBV27 | few | TGTGCCAGCAGTGATATCCCGGGACAGAGCAAAAACATTCAGTACTTC | CASSDIPGQSKNIQYF
TRBD1 | TRBJ2-7 | 14 | TRBV20-1 | few | TGCAGTGCTAGCGGGGACAGGGATCTACAGGAGCAGTACTTC | CSASGDRDLQEQYF
NA | TRBJ2-4 | 14 | TRBV20-1 | NA | TGCAGTGCTAGAGACCCCCGGACAAGCAACATTCAGTACTTC | CSARDPRTSNIQYF
NA | TRBJ2-5 | 13 | TRBV6-2/TRBV6-3 | NA | TGTGCCAGCAGTTATCTACAGAGGGAGACCCAGTACTTC | CASSYLQRETQYF
NA | TRBJ2-1 | 15 | TRBV6-5 | many | TGTGCCAGCAGTTACGGTGTTTTAGAGCACAATGAGCAGTTCTTC | CASSYGVLEHNEQFF
TRBD2 | TRBJ2-3 | 16 | TRBV7-6 | NA | TGTGCCAGCAGCTTAATTAGCGGGGCACCCACTAATACGCAGTATTTT | CASSLISGAPTNTQYF
NA | TRBJ2-3 | 15 | TRBV20-1 | NA | TGCAGTGCCCCACTGGACATCCCAGGCACAGATACGCAGTATTTT | CSAPLDIPGTDTQYF
NA | TRBJ1-2 | 15 | TRBV6-1 | NA | TGTGCCAGCAGCAGGGGCCCCCCAGAGATGTATGGCTACACCTTC | CASSRGPPEMYGYTF
NA | TRBJ2-3 | 15 | TRBV20-1 | NA | TGCAGTGCTGTAACGTGGGGGGGGGCCACAGATACGCAGTATTTT | CSAVTWGGATDTQYF
NA | TRBJ1-4 | 17 | TRBV7-9 | NA | TGTGCCAGCAGCCGACCTCAGTCCGGCGCCCCTGCGGAAAAACTGTTTTTT | CASSRPQSGAPAEKLFF
NA | TRBJ2-7 | 12 | TRBV6-2/TRBV6-3 | few | TGTGCCAGCTCCATGGCTGGGTACGAGCAGTACTTC | CASSMAGYEQYF
NA | TRBJ1-6 | 15 | TRBV20-1 | NA | TGCAGTGCTGTCAGCCGGGCCGCGGGTCATTCACCCCTCCACTTT | CSAVSRAAGHSPLHF
TRBD1 | TRBJ1-5 | 16 | TRBV24-1 | many | TGTGCCACCAGTGACCCTCGACAGGGGGCCAATCAGCCCCAGCATTTT | CATSDPRQGANQPQHF
NA | TRBJ1-5 | 14 | TRBV4-2 | many | TGTGCCAGCAGCCAAGGGGGTGGGTATCAGCCCCAGCATTTT | CASSQGGGYQPQHF
TRBD1 | TRBJ2-1 | 15 | TRBV10-3 | NA | TGTGCCATCAGCAGGGGACAGAGCTCCTACAATGAGCAGTTCTTC | CAISRGQSSYNEQFF
TRBD1 | TRBJ2-7 | 17 | TRBV5-1 | NA | TGCGCCAGCAGCTTGGCCCCGGCGGGACAGGGCTCCTACGAGCAGTACTTC | CASSLAPAGQGSYEQYF
TRBD1 | TRBJ2-5 | 15 | TRBV28 | NA | TGTGCCAGCAGTTCAGGGGGCTCCTCGGGAGAGACCCAGTACTTC | CASSSGGSSGETQYF
NA | TRBJ2-3 | 10 | TRBV30 | few | TGTGCCCGCGGGGAAGATACGCAGTATTTT | CARGEDTQYF
TRBD2 | TRBJ2-7 | 17 | TRBV7-9 | NA | TGTGCCAGCAGCTTAATTTCGGGGGGGACTAGCGGGACTGAGCAGTACTTC | CASSLISGGTSGTEQYF
TRBD1 | TRBJ2-3 | 12 | TRBV7-3 | many | TGTGCCAGCAGCTTTCCGGGACAGCCCCAGTATTTT | CASSFPGQPQYF
NA | TRBJ2-2 | 14 | TRBV10-1 | NA | TGCGCCAGCGAAAAATCGATGGGGGCCCGGGAGCTGTTTTTT | CASEKSMGARELFF
NA | TRBJ1-5 | 14 | TRBV5-1 | few | TGCGCCAGCAGCTTGGCCTTGGGGGTTCAGCCCCAGCATTTT | CASSLALGVQPQHF
TRBD1 | TRBJ2-7 | 16 | TRBV6-1 | NA | TGTGCCAGCAGTGCGTTCGCCGGGACAGACTACTACGAGCAGTACTTC | CASSAFAGTDYYEQYF
NA | TRBJ1-1 | 12 | TRBV12-3/TRBV12-4 | many | TGTGCCAGCAGGTCCGGGAACACTGAAGCTTTCTTT | CASRSGNTEAFF
TRBD1 | TRBJ1-2 | 14 | TRBV27 | NA | TGTGCCAGCAGTTTCAGGGGGCCATACTATGGCTACACCTTC | CASSFRGPYYGYTF
TRBD1 | TRBJ2-1 | 15 | TRBV20-1 | many | TGCAGTGCTAGAGCCCATACAGGGGTCTACAATGAGCAGTTCTTC | CSARAHTGVYNEQFF
NA | TRBJ1-6 | 14 | TRBV4-1 | NA | TGCGCCAGCAGACCCAGGGAGGCTGATTCACCCCTCCACTTT | CASRPREADSPLHF
NA | TRBJ2-1 | 13 | TRBV11-3 | few | TGTGCCAGCAGTCGTGAAACCTACAATGAGCAGTTCTTC | CASSRETYNEQFF
NA | TRBJ1-6 | 15 | TRBV20-1 | few | TGCAGTGCTAGGGTCTCGTTCTCCTATAATTCACCCCTCCACTTT | CSARVSFSYNSPLHF
NA | TRBJ2-2 | 16 | TRBV4-1 | NA | TGCGCCAGCAGCCAAGTTATCGGGGGATTTGGCGGGGAGCTGTTTTTT | CASSQVIGGFGGELFF
NA | TRBJ2-3 | 12 | TRBV25-1 | NA | TGTGCCAGCAGTGAATTTTGGGATACGCAGTATTTT | CASSEFWDTQYF
TRBD1 | TRBJ1-6 | 13 | TRBV20-1 | many | TGCAGTGCTAGCCAGGGGGGAAATTCACCCCTCCACTTT | CSASQGGNSPLHF
TRBD1 | TRBJ1-4 | 11 | TRBV20-1 | many | TGCAGTTCGAGGGGGCCGGCGAGGCTGTTTTTT | CSSRGPARLFF
NA | TRBJ2-3 | 14 | TRBV7-8 | few | TGTGCCAGCAGCTTAATGGCTAGGCCAGATACGCAGTATTTT | CASSLMARPDTQYF
TRBD2 | TRBJ2-3 | 13 | TRBV7-2 | many | TGTGCCAGCAGCCAGGGACTAGCGGATACGCAGTATTTT | CASSQGLADTQYF
NA | TRBJ2-1 | 16 | TRBV20-1 | many | TGCAGTGCTCCCGATGTTGCGGATTCCTCCTACAATGAGCAGTTCTTC | CSAPDVADSSYNEQFF
TRBD2 | TRBJ2-5 | 15 | TRBV20-1 | few | TGCAGTGCTAGAACCCCGGGACTAGCGCAAGAGACCCAGTACTTC | CSARTPGLAQETQYF
NA | TRBJ2-1 | 13 | TRBV20-1 | many | TGCAGTGCTAGAGGGGACCCTTACAATGAGCAGTTCTTC | CSARGDPYNEQFF
NA | TRBJ1-1 | 13 | TRBV29-1 | many | TGCAGCGTTGCCGGGACCCAGATTCAGAAAGCTTTCTTT | CSVAGTQIQKAFF
NA | TRBJ1-5 | 13 | TRBV20-1 | many | TGCAGTGCTCGGCGGGACACTAATCAGCCCCAGCATTTT | CSARRDTNQPQHF
NA | TRBJ2-2 | 17 | TRBV5-5 | NA | TGTGCCAGCAGCTTGGGTTTCGGCAGAGGATTCACCGGGGAGCTGTTTTTT | CASSLGFGRGFTGELFF
NA | TRBJ1-1 | 15 | TRBV5-1 | many | TGCGCCAGCAGCTTGAACCCAGCCTTGAACACTGAAGCTTTCTTT | CASSLNPALNTEAFF
NA | TRBJ1-5 | 13 | TRBV15 | few | TGTGCCACCAGCAGAGACGTCAATCAGCCCCAGCATTTT | CATSRDVNQPQHF
NA | TRBJ1-6 | 14 | TRBV6-5 | NA | TGTGCCAGCAGGTACGTGGTCGGAAATTCACCCCTCCACTTT | CASRYVVGNSPLHF
NA | TRBJ1-2 | 14 | TRBV10-3 | NA | TGTGCCATCAGTGTAGGGCCGGTCGCGGTTGGCTACACCTTC | CAISVGPVAVGYTF
NA | TRBJ2-2 | 14 | TRBV9 | few | TGTGCCAGCAGCGGCCGGGCCAACACCGGGGAGCTGTTTTTT | CASSGRANTGELFF
NA | TRBJ2-3 | 14 | TRBV15 | many | TGTGCCACCAGCAGACTCGACCGGGACAACGCGCAGTATTTT | CATSRLDRDNAQYF
TRBD2 | TRBJ2-1 | 16 | TRBV20-1 | few | TGCAGTGCTAGACCGAGAGCGGGACCTACCTACAATGAGCAGTTCTTC | CSARPRAGPTYNEQFF